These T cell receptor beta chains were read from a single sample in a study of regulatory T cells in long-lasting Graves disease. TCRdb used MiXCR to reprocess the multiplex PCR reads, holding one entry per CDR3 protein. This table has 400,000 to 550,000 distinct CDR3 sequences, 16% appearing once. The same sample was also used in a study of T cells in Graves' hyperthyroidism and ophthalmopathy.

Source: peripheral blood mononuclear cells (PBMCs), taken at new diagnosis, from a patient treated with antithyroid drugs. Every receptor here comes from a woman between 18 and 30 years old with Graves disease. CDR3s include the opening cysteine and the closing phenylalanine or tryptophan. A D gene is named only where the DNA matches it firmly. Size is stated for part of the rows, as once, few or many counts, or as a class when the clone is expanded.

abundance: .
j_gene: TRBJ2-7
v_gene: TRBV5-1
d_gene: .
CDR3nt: TGCGCCAGCAGCTTTAAGGGGATCTACGAGCAGTACTTC
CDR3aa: CASSFKGIYEQYF

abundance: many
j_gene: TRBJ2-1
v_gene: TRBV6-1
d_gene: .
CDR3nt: TGTGCCAGCTTATTCGGAGGGCCGTACAATGAGCAGTTCTTC
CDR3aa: CASLFGGPYNEQFF

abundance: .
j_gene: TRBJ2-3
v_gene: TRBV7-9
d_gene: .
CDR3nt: TGTGCCAGCAGCTTAGGGAGAATTGAAGCAGATACGCAGTATTTT
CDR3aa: CASSLGRIEADTQYF

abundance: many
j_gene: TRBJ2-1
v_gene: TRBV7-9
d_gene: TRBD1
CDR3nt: TGTGCCAGCAGCATGGGACAGGGGGTCTACAATGAGCAGTTCTTC
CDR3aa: CASSMGQGVYNEQFF

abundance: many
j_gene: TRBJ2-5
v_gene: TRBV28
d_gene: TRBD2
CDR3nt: TGTGCCAGCTGGGGGGCCTGGGCGGGAGGGCCGGAGACCCAGTACTTC
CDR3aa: CASWGAWAGGPETQYF

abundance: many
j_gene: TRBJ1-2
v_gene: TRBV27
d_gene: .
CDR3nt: TGTGCCAGCAGTTCCCGGACCTTCCTCGACTATGGCTACACCTTC
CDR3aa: CASSSRTFLDYGYTF

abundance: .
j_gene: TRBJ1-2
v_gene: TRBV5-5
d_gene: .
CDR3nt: TGTGCCAGCAGCTTGTTTCTCGCTAACTATGGCTACACCTTC
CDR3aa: CASSLFLANYGYTF

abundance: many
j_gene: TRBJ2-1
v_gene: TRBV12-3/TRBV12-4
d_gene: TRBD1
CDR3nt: TGTGCCAGCAGCGGACAGGGTTATGAGCAGTTCTTC
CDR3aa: CASSGQGYEQFF

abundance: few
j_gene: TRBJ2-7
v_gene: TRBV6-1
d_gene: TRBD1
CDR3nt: TGTGCCAGCAGGGAACTGGGACAGGGGAAGTCCTACGAGCAGTACTTC
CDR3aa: CASRELGQGKSYEQYF

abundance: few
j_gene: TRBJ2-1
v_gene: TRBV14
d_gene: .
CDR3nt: TGTGCCAGCAGCCCAAGCGACTACAATGAGCAGTTCTTC
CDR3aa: CASSPSDYNEQFF

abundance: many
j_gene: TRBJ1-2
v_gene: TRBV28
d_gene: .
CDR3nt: TGTGCCAGCAGGGATAAGTATGGCTACACCTTC
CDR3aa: CASRDKYGYTF

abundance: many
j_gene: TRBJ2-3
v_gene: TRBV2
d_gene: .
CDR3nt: TGTGCCAGCAGTGATTCCGGACTCAGCACAGATACGCAGTATTTT
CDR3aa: CASSDSGLSTDTQYF

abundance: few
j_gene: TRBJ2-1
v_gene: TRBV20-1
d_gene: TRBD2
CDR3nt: TGCAGTGCTAGAAGTCCTAGCGGGAGTATCAATGAGCAGTTCTTC
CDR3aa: CSARSPSGSINEQFF

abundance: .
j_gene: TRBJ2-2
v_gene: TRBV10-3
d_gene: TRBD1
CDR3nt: TGTGCCATCAGTGGCCAAGGACAGGGGGCGCCCGGGGAGCTGTTTTTT
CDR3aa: CAISGQGQGAPGELFF

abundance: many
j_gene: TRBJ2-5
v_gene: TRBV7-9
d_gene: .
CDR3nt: TGTGCCAGCACGCCCTTCGTGGAGACCCAGTACTTC
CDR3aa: CASTPFVETQYF

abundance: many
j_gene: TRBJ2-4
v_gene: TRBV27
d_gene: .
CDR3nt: TGTGCCAGCAGTTTACTCGAGGACAAAAACATTCAGTACTTC
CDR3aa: CASSLLEDKNIQYF

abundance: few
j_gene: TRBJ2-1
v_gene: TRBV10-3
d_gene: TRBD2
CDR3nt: TGTGCCATCAGTGAGTCCGGGACTACCCTTGGTGAGCAGTTCTTC
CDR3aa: CAISESGTTLGEQFF

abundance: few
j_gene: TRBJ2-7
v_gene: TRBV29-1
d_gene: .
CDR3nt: TGCAGCGTCCGTTTTGTTGGGGGTGGCTACGAGCAGTACTTC
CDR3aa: CSVRFVGGGYEQYF

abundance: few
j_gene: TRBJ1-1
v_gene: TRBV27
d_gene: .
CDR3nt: TGTGCCAGTTCTACTAGGGGAGTTGGCACTGAAGCTTTCTTT
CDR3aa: CASSTRGVGTEAFF

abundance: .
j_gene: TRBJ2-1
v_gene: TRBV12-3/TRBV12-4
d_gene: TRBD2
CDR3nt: TGTGCCAGTATGCCAAGTAGGGGCATCCTAAGCGGGAGCCACAATGAGCAGTTCTTC
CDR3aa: CASMPSRGILSGSHNEQFF

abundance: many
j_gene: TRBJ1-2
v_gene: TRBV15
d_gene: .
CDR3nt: TGTGCCACCAGCAGAGATCGGACCACGTCTGGTGGCTACACCTTC
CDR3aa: CATSRDRTTSGGYTF

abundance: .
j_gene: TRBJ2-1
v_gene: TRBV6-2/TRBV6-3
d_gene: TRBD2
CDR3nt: TGTGCCAGCAGTTACACCGGGACTAGACACAATGAGCAGTTCTTC
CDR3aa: CASSYTGTRHNEQFF

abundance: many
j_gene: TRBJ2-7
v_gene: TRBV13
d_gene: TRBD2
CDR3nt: TGTGCCAGCAGCTTAGGGCGCGGGAGTTCATACGAGCAGTACTTC
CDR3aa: CASSLGRGSSYEQYF

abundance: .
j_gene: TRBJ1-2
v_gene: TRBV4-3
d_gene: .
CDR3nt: TGCGCCAGCAGCCAAGATAGGGACCAAGGCTACACCTTC
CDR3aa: CASSQDRDQGYTF

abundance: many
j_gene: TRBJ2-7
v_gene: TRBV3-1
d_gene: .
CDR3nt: TGTGCCAGCAGTCCGTCTACCTACGAGCAGTACTTC
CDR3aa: CASSPSTYEQYF

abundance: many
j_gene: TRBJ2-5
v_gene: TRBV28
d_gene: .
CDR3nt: TGTGCCAGCAGTGGGCTGGCACGCGAAGAGACCCAGTACTTC
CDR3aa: CASSGLAREETQYF

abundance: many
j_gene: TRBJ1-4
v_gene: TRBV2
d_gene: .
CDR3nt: TGTGCCAGCAGGCGAGGGGGGGAAAAACTGTTTTTT
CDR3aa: CASRRGGEKLFF

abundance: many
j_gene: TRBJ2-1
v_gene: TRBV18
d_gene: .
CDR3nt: TGTGCCAGCTCACCCGGCAGTAGAAATGAGCAGTTCTTC
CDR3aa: CASSPGSRNEQFF

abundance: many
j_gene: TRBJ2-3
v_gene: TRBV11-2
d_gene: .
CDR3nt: TGTGCCAGCAGCTTAGCAAAGAGGAGAGGGAGATTCACAGATACGCAGTATTTT
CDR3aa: CASSLAKRRGRFTDTQYF

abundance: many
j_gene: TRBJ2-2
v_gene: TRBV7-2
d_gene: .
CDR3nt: TGTGCCAGCAGCTTAAGATCAGGACTCGGAGGGGAGCTGTTTTTT
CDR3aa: CASSLRSGLGGELFF

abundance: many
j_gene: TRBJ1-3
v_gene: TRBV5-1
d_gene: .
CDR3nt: TGCGCCAGCAGCTTTGGGGTAACAGGTGCCTCTGGAAACACCATATATTTT
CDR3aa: CASSFGVTGASGNTIYF

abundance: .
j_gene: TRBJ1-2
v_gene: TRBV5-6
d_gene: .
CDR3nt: TGTGCCAGCAGTCCTATGGGCTATGGCTACACCTTC
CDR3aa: CASSPMGYGYTF